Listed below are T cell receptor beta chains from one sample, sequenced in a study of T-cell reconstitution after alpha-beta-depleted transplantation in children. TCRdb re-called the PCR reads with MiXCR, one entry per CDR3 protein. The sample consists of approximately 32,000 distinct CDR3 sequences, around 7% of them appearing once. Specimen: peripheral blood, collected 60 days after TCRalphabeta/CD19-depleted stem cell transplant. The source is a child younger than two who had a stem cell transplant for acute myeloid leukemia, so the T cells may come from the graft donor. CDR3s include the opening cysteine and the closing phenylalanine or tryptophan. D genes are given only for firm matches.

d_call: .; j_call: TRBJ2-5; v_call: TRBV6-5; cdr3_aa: CASSFGGAGETQYF
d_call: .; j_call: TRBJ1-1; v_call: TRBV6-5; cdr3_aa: CASSPRDGGTEAFF
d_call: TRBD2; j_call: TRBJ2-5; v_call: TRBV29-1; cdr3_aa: CSAPAGGRETQYF
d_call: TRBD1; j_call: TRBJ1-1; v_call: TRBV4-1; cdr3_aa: CASSRGTGRNTEAFF
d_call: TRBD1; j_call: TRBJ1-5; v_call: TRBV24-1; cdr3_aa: CATQGAVGNQPQHF
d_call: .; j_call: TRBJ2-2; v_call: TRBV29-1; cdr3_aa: CSVFGTSTGELFF
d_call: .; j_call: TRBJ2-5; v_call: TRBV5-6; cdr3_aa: CASTLSLYQETQYF
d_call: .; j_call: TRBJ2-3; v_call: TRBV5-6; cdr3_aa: CASSSRQGADLGASGRHTQYF
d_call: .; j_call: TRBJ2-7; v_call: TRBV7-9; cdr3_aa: CASSTHREGRTYEQYF
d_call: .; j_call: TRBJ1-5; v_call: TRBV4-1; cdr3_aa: CASSQVLSPHQPQHF
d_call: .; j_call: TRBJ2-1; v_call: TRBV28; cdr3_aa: CASSLAASGNEQFF
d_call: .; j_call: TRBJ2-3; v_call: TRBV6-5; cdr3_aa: CASHSTDTQYF
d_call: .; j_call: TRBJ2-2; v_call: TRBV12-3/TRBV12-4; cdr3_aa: CASNPGGFHTGELFF
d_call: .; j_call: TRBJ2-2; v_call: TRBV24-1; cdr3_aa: CATRLGTGELFF
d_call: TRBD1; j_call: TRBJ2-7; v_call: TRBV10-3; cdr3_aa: CAISGQGAYEQYF
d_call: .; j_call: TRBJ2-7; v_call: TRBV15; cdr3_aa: CATSRDRALSNWDYEQYF
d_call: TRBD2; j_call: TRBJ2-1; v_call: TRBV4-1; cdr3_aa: CASSQESLAGSSYNEQFF
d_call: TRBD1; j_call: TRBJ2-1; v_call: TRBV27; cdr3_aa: CASSPDRGRGEQFF
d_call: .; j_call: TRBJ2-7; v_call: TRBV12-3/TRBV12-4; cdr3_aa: CASSPERGWEQYF
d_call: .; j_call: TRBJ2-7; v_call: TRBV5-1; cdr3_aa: CASSLGQGPREQYF
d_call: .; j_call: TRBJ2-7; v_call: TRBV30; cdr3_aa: CAWAESYEQYF
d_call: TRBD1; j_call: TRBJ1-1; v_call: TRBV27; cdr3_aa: CASSTRQGVGTEAFF
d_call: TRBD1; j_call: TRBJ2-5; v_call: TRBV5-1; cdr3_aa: CASSLRDRVAETHYF
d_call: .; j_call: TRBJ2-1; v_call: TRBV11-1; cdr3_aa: CASSSFVGAPYNEQFF
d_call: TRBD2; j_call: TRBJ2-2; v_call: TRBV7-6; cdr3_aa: CASSPSGRGGELFF
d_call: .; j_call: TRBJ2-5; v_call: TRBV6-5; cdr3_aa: CASSYSGSSRETQYF
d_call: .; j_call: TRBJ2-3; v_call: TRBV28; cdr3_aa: CASSPGRRRDTQYF
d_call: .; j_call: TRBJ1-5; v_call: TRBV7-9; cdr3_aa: CASSRRGRPQHF
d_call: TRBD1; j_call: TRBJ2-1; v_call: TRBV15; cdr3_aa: CATSRDTGVTYNEQFF
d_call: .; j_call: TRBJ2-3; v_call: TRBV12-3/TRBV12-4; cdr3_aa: CASTQAGSDTQYF